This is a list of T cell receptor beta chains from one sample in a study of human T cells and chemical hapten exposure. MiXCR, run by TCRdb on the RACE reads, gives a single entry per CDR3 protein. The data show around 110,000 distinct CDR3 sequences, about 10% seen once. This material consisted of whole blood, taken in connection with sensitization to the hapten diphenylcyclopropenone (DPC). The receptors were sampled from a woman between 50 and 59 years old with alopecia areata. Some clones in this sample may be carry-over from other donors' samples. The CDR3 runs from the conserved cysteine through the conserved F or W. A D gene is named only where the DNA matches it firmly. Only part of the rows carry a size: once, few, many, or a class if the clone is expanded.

CASSPGGPDTQYF,TGTGCCAGCAGCCCGGGGGGCCCAGATACGCAGTATTTT,NA,TRBJ2-3,many,TRBV6-4
CASSVGGAGGPADTQYF,TGTGCCAGCAGCGTAGGCGGAGCGGGAGGGCCCGCAGATACGCAGTATTTT,TRBD2,TRBJ2-3,few,TRBV9
CASSGGVGDTEAFF,TGTGCCAGCAGCGGGGGCGTTGGGGACACTGAAGCTTTCTTT,NA,TRBJ1-1,NA,TRBV9
CASSSGQRAVYEQYF,TGCGCCAGCAGCTCTGGACAGCGCGCCGTCTACGAGCAGTACTTC,NA,TRBJ2-7,many,TRBV5-1
CASSSQQGPTEAFF,TGTGCCAGCAGCTCCCAACAGGGGCCCACTGAAGCTTTCTTT,TRBD1,TRBJ1-1,few,TRBV7-9
CASSSGGGGYTF,TGTGCCAGCAGTTCAGGAGGGGGAGGCTACACCTTC,NA,TRBJ1-2,NA,TRBV12-3/TRBV12-4
CASSFEGRIYNEQFF,TGTGCCAGCAGTTTTGAGGGACGGATTTACAATGAGCAGTTCTTC,NA,TRBJ2-1,many,TRBV12-3/TRBV12-4
CASSAPGPTPGYTF,TGTGCCAGCAGTGCACCGGGACCTACTCCCGGCTACACCTTC,NA,TRBJ1-2,NA,TRBV2
CASSQRLGSLFGYTF,TGTGCCAGCAGCCAACGTTTAGGGTCTCTATTTGGCTACACCTTC,NA,TRBJ1-2,NA,TRBV3-1
CASSLQGRGHEQYF,TGTGCCAGCAGTTTACAGGGCAGGGGGCACGAGCAGTACTTC,TRBD1,TRBJ2-7,many,TRBV28
CASTTLDRAAVSSGANVLTF,TGTGCCAGCACCACCCTGGACAGGGCGGCAGTTTCGTCTGGGGCCAACGTCCTGACTTTC,TRBD1,TRBJ2-6,few,TRBV28
CSALYPGGPSYNEQFF,TGCAGTGCTCTCTACCCGGGGGGGCCATCCTACAATGAGCAGTTCTTC,TRBD2,TRBJ2-1,NA,TRBV20-1
CASSWGGVTANYGYTF,TGTGCCAGCAGCTGGGGAGGGGTGACAGCTAACTATGGCTACACCTTC,NA,TRBJ1-2,NA,TRBV7-9
CSVGTAVGEQYF,TGCAGCGTTGGGACAGCCGTTGGGGAGCAGTACTTC,NA,TRBJ2-7,NA,TRBV29-1
CASSLVVRGESTQYF,TGTGCCAGCAGCTTAGTGGTGAGGGGCGAATCTACGCAGTATTTT,NA,TRBJ2-3,many,TRBV7-2
CASSLDRGVLDTQYF,TGTGCCAGCAGTTTGGACAGGGGTGTATTAGATACGCAGTATTTT,TRBD1,TRBJ2-3,few,TRBV12-3/TRBV12-4
CSAPIGARGGSPLHF,TGCAGTGCTCCGATCGGGGCCAGGGGTGGGTCACCCCTCCACTTT,NA,TRBJ1-6,NA,TRBV20-1
CASSYSLRTARPQHF,TGTGCCAGCAGTTACTCATTAAGGACAGCCCGGCCCCAGCATTTT,NA,TRBJ1-5,NA,TRBV6-2/TRBV6-3
CASSPLLARSYEQYF,TGTGCCAGCAGTCCCCTACTAGCCCGCTCCTACGAGCAGTACTTC,NA,TRBJ2-7,NA,TRBV28
CSVEAGQRRHF,TGCAGCGTTGAAGCGGGACAGAGAAGACACTTC,TRBD1,TRBJ2-7,NA,TRBV29-1
CASSLSGTKAFF,TGTGCCAGCAGTTTAAGTGGGACAAAAGCTTTCTTT,NA,TRBJ1-1,NA,TRBV12-3/TRBV12-4
CASANTDTQYF,TGTGCCAGCGCGAATACAGATACGCAGTATTTT,NA,TRBJ2-3,NA,TRBV2
CSARRTSGSTDTQYF,TGCAGTGCTAGAAGGACTAGCGGGTCCACAGATACGCAGTATTTT,TRBD2,TRBJ2-3,NA,TRBV20-1
CASSTASNQPQHF,TGTGCCAGCAGTACCGCGAGCAATCAGCCCCAGCATTTT,NA,TRBJ1-5,few,TRBV27
CASSLARQGINTEAFF,TGTGCCAGCAGCTTAGCCCGACAGGGGATCAACACTGAAGCTTTCTTT,TRBD1,TRBJ1-1,many,TRBV5-5
CASFATVNTEAFF,TGTGCCAGCTTTGCAACGGTGAACACTGAAGCTTTCTTT,NA,TRBJ1-1,few,TRBV12-3/TRBV12-4
CASSLQGQGEATEAFF,TGTGCCAGCAGCTTGCAGGGACAAGGGGAGGCCACTGAAGCTTTCTTT,NA,TRBJ1-1,NA,TRBV5-4
CSVEIGQGNQPQHF,TGCAGCGTTGAAATTGGCCAGGGCAATCAGCCCCAGCATTTT,NA,TRBJ1-5,few,TRBV29-1
CSAIQGNTEAFF,TGCAGCGCCATTCAGGGTAACACTGAAGCTTTCTTT,NA,TRBJ1-1,many,TRBV29-1
CASSPSRQGLSYNEQFF,TGTGCCAGCTCACCCAGCCGACAGGGCCTCTCCTACAATGAGCAGTTCTTC,TRBD1,TRBJ2-1,NA,TRBV18
CASSVSGAEQFF,TGTGCCAGCAGCGTATCAGGCGCTGAGCAGTTCTTC,NA,TRBJ2-1,NA,TRBV9
CASSQDSAGRSNTEAFF,TGTGCCAGCAGCCAAGATTCGGCAGGGAGATCGAACACTGAAGCTTTCTTT,NA,TRBJ1-1,NA,TRBV4-2
CASSSSTHTDTQYF,TGTGCCAGCAGCTCCTCCACCCACACAGATACGCAGTATTTT,NA,TRBJ2-3,few,TRBV7-9
CASSLTGGAQAFF,TGTGCCAGCAGTCTCACTGGGGGGGCTCAAGCTTTCTTT,NA,TRBJ1-1,NA,TRBV6-5
CSAGPGSYEQYF,TGCAGTGCTGGGCCCGGATCCTACGAGCAGTACTTC,NA,TRBJ2-7,NA,TRBV20-1
CATGGLAGGEQYF,TGTGCCACCGGAGGCCTAGCGGGGGGGGAGCAGTACTTC,TRBD2,TRBJ2-7,NA,TRBV12-3/TRBV12-4
CSAGQCPEKLFF,TGCAGTGCTGGACAGTGCCCGGAAAAACTGTTTTTT,NA,TRBJ1-4,few,TRBV20-1
CASSLVTSGVNIQYF,TGTGCCAGCAGTTTGGTGACTAGCGGGGTAAACATTCAGTACTTC,TRBD2,TRBJ2-4,few,TRBV28
CASRSGSSSYNEQFF,TGTGCCAGCCGGAGCGGGTCGAGCTCCTACAATGAGCAGTTCTTC,NA,TRBJ2-1,NA,TRBV2
CASSLGSGSSYNEQFF,TGCGCCAGCAGCTTGGGGAGCGGGAGCTCCTACAATGAGCAGTTCTTC,TRBD2,TRBJ2-1,NA,TRBV5-1
CASSDYPGYSETQYF,TGTGCCAGCAGTGACTACCCAGGGTATTCAGAGACCCAGTACTTC,NA,TRBJ2-5,NA,TRBV6-4
CASSQTGLGGYTF,TGTGCCAGCAGCCAGACAGGGCTAGGCGGCTACACCTTC,TRBD1,TRBJ1-2,NA,TRBV3-1
CASSTGSLGFTDTQYF,TGTGCCAGCAGCACAGGGTCCTTAGGTTTCACAGATACGCAGTATTTT,NA,TRBJ2-3,NA,TRBV12-3/TRBV12-4
CAITGDSGAGEQFF,TGTGCCATCACGGGTGATAGCGGGGCGGGTGAGCAGTTCTTC,TRBD2,TRBJ2-1,NA,TRBV10-3
CASSLEGTTEAFF,TGTGCCAGCAGCTTAGAGGGGACTACTGAAGCTTTCTTT,NA,TRBJ1-1,few,TRBV11-3
CASTGGLAGGPHEQYF,TGTGCCAGCACCGGGGGACTAGCGGGAGGGCCCCACGAGCAGTACTTC,TRBD2,TRBJ2-7,NA,TRBV6-6
CSARDTYGDSNQPQHF,TGCAGTGCTAGAGATACCTACGGGGATAGCAATCAGCCCCAGCATTTT,NA,TRBJ1-5,NA,TRBV20-1
CSARLPQGNNEKLFF,TGCAGTGCTAGACTCCCTCAGGGTAATAATGAAAAACTGTTTTTT,NA,TRBJ1-4,few,TRBV20-1
CASSLVGSLRAGNTIYF,TGTGCCAGCAGTCTAGTCGGGTCCCTAAGAGCTGGAAACACCATATATTTT,NA,TRBJ1-3,many,TRBV12-3/TRBV12-4
CASSTGQGSNQPQHF,TGTGCCAGCAGCACGGGACAGGGTAGCAATCAGCCCCAGCATTTT,NA,TRBJ1-5,NA,TRBV21-1
CASGGRSSYNEQFF,TGTGCCAGCGGGGGAAGGAGCTCCTACAATGAGCAGTTCTTC,NA,TRBJ2-1,few,TRBV7-2
CASSPWTQETQYF,TGTGCCAGCAGTCCATGGACCCAAGAGACCCAGTACTTC,NA,TRBJ2-5,few,TRBV27
CASNPRGALWGEDTQYF,TGTGCCAGCAACCCGCGGGGGGCCCTATGGGGGGAAGATACGCAGTATTTT,TRBD2,TRBJ2-3,NA,TRBV28
CAIGQTASGTIFYNEQFF,TGTGCCATCGGACAAACCGCTAGCGGAACTATTTTTTACAATGAGCAGTTCTTC,TRBD2,TRBJ2-1,few,TRBV10-3
CASSGWPGTDTQYF,TGCGCCAGCAGCGGATGGCCGGGCACAGATACGCAGTATTTT,NA,TRBJ2-3,NA,TRBV5-1
CSARTGSGSGNEQYF,TGCAGTGCTAGGACAGGCTCCGGTTCGGGCAACGAGCAGTACTTC,NA,TRBJ2-7,NA,TRBV20-1
CSARLDSSYEQYF,TGCAGTGCTAGGCTGGACAGCTCCTACGAGCAGTACTTC,NA,TRBJ2-7,NA,TRBV20-1